Here is one T cell receptor beta chain with its context. The target antigen is unknown. This sample stems from a study of cytomegalovirus exposure and HLA in healthy donors. Study-wide findings and caveats: Later analysis identified over 15,000 TCR beta sequences associated with HLA alleles, using a false discovery rate threshold of 0.05.

The PCR ran on 60 Vbeta and 13 Jbeta primers. Using immunoSEQ multiplex PCR, the repertoire was profiled, and TCRdb retains in-frame clones only, with some absent. Recorded here are around 150,000 clones; the top ten clones represent approximately 2.4%. Germline CDR1 reads MNHEY; CDR2 reads SVGAGI. Losses at the gene ends were 2 bases for V and 0 bases for J; bases not matched to a gene: 2. The CDR3 spans 15 residues. The sample was PBMCs. The source of this sequence is a middle-aged man in good health and CMV-seronegative. The J gene is TRBJ2-3, the V gene TRBV6-5, with 7 bases that match TRBD2. CDR3 bases: TGTGCCAGCAGTTACGGGGGGGGGAGCACAGATACGCAGTATTTT. Amino acid sequence: CASSYGGGSTDTQYF.